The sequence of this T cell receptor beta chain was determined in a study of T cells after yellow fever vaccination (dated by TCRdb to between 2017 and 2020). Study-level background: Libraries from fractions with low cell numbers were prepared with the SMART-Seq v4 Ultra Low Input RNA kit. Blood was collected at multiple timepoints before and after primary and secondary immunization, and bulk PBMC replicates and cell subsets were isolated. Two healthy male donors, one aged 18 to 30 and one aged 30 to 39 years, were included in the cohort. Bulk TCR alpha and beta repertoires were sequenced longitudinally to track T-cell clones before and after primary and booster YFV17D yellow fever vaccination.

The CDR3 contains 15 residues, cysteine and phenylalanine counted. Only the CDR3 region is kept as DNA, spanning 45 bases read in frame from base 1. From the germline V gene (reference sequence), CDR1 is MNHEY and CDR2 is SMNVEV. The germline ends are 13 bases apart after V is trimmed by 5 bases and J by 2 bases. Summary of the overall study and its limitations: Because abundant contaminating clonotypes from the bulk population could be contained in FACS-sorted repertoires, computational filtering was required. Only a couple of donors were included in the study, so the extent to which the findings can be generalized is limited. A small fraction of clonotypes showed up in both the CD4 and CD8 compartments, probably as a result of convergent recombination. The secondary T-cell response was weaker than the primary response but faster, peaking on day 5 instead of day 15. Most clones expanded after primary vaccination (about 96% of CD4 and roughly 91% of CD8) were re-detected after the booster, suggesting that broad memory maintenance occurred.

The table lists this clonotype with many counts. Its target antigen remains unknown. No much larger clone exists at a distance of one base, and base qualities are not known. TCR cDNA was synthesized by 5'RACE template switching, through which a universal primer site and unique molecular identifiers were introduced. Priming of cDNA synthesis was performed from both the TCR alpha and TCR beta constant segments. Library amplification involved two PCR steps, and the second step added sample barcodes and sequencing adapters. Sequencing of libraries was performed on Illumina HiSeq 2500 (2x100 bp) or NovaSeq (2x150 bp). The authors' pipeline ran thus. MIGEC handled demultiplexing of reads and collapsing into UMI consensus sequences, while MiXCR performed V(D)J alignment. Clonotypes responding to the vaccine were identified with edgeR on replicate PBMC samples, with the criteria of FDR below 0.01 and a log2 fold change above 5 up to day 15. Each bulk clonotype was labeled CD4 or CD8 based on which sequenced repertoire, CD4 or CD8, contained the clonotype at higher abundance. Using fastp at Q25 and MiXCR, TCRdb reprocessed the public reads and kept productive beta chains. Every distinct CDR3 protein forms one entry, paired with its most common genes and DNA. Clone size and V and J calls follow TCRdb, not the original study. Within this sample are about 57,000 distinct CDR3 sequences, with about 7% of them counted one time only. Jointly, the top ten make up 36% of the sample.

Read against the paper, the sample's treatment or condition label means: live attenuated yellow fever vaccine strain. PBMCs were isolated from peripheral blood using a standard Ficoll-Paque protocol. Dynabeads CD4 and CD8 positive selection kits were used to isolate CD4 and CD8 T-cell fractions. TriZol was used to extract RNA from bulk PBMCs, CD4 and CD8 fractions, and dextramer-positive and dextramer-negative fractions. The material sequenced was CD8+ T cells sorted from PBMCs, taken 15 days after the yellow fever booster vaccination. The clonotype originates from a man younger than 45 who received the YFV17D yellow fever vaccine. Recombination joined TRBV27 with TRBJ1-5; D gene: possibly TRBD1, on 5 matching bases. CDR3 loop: CASSLTGIGNQPQHF. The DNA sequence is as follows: TGTGCCAGCAGTCTTACAGGAATTGGCAATCAGCCCCAGCATTTT.